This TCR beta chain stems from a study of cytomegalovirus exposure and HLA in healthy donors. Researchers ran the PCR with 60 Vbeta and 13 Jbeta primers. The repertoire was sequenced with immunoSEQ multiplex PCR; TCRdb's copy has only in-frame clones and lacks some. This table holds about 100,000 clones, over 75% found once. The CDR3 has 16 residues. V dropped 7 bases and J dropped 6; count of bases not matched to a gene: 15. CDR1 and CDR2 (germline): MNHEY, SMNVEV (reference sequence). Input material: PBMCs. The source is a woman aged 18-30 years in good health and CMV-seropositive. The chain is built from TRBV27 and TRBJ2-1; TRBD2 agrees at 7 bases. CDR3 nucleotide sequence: TGTGCCAGCACCCCCTTCTGGGAGGGTGGCCGCAATGAGCAGTTCTTC. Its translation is CASTPFWEGGRNEQFF.